These 7 T cell receptor beta chains came from one sample sequenced in a study of T cell responses to AZD1222 COVID-19 vaccine. The protocol was immunoSEQ multiplex PCR, while the TCRdb copy is restricted to in-frame clones and leaves out a portion. The repertoire consists of some 130,000 clones, with roughly 88% occurring once and the leading ten covering roughly 1.6%. The sequences come from peripheral blood, collected on day 0 of AZD1222 vaccination. The receptors come from an adult in good health.

The chain couples TRBV2 to TRBJ1-5; a possible D gene is TRBD1 (6 bases). This CDR3 has 14 residues. Trimming stripped 11 bases from V and 7 bases from J, with 21 bases between. Germline V CDR1 and CDR2: SNHLY, FYNNEI. The CDR3 DNA reads TGTGCCTCTAGTCCGGGGGCGATGTACCAGCCCCAGCATTTT. It yields the protein CASSPGAMYQPQHF.

The gene calls are TRBV5-1 and TRBJ2-5, with a tentative D call TRBD2 (6 bases). The CDR3 covers 16 residues. Germline CDR1 reads SGHRS; CDR2 reads YFSETQ. The germline V and J ends were trimmed by 6 bases and 2 bases, with 20 bases remaining between them. In nucleotides, the CDR3 is TGCGCCAGCAAGTTAGAGGCGGGGAGCGTACAAGAGACCCAGTACTTC. Its translation: CASKLEAGSVQETQYF. Together with reference TRBV5-1 and TRBJ2-5, the CDR3 gives the full variable domain: KAGVTQTPRYLIKTRGQQVTLSCSPISGHRSVSWYQQTPGQGLQFLFEYFSETQRNKGNFPGRFSGRQFSNSRSEMNVSTLELGDSALYLCASKLEAGSVQETQYFGPGTRLLVL.

This chain connects TRBV19 to TRBJ1-3, with D hard to call. CDR3 length: 13 residues. CDR1 is LNHDA, CDR2 SQIVND, per germline (reference sequence). V dropped 8 bases and J dropped 4 bases, with 12 bases sitting between them. CDR3: CASALSKGNTIYF. CDR3 in DNA: TGTGCCAGTGCCCTAAGCAAGGGAAACACCATATATTTT.

The V call is TRBV19, the J call TRBJ1-1; D gene ambiguous. V lost 1 base and J 11 bases, leaving 17 bases between the germline ends. Germline loops: CDR1 LNHDA, CDR2 SQIVND (reference sequence). The CDR3 sequence is 14 residues long. The CDR3 DNA is TGTGCCAGTAGTATAGCGCCGGGCACCTTGAGGGCTTTCTTT. As protein: CASSIAPGTLRAFF.

This clone was recorded a few times. The rearrangement uses TRBV11-2 and TRBJ1-5; TRBD1 aligns across 8 bases. CDR1 and CDR2 from the germline V gene are SGHAT and FQNNGV. The CDR3 consists of 13 residues. With V trimmed by 5 bases and J by 7 bases, 4 bases remained unmatched. The CDR3 here is CASSNDRGQPQHF. The CDR3 DNA reads as TGTGCCAGCAGCAACGACAGGGGCCAGCCCCAGCATTTT.

This clone was counted only a few times. The J gene is TRBJ1-1, the V gene TRBV13; 7 bases match TRBD1. This CDR3 region has 18 residues. Germline-derived CDR1 and CDR2 are PRHDT and FYEKMQ (reference sequence). The trim removed 4 bases at V and 5 bases at J, leaving 19 bases unmatched. The CDR3 region has the DNA TGTGCCAGCAGCTCTAAGAGTAGGGGGCGCGGGTCATCTACTGAAGCTTTCTTT. It is translated as CASSSKSRGRGSSTEAFF.

As for this clone: Other nucleotide sequences in the sample specify the same CDR3. The chain recombines TRBV18 with TRBJ1-1, with 9 bases identical to TRBD1. The CDR3 totals 14 residues. Trimming at V came to 6 bases and at J to 1 base, leaving 3 bases not matched to a gene. Germline V gives CDR1 KGHSH, CDR2 LQKENI. Written as DNA, the CDR3 is TGTGCCAGCTCCAGGGACAGGGAGAACACTGAAGCTTTCTTT. This translates into CASSRDRENTEAFF.